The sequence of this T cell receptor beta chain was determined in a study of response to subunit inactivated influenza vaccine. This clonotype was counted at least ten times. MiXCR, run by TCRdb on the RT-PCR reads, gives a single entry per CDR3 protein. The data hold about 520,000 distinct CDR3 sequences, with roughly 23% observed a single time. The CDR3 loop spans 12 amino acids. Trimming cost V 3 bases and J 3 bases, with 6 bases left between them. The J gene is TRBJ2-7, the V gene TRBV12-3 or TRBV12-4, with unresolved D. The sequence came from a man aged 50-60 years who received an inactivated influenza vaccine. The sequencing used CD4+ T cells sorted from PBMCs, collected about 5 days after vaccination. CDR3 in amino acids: CASSLSDYEQYF. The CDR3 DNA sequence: TGTGCCAGCAGTTTGTCGGACTACGAGCAGTACTTC.